The 31 T cell receptor beta chains in this list originate from one sample, sequenced in a study of cytomegalovirus exposure and HLA in healthy donors. The table came from immunoSEQ multiplex PCR; TCRdb's copy has only in-frame clones and leaves some out. Of more than 75,000 clones in the sample, roughly 93% were seen once. The sequenced material came from PBMCs. These receptors all stem from a man aged 18 to 30 in good health and CMV-seronegative.

CDR3 residues: CASSQSRTSGSLGYEQYF. In DNA form, the CDR3 reads TGCGCCAGCAGTCAATCGAGAACTAGCGGATCCCTCGGCTACGAGCAGTACTTC. V usage is TRBV23-1 and J usage is TRBJ2-7; TRBD2 matches 8 bases. TRBV23-1 is an open reading frame, and its role is uncertain. The V segment lost 0 bases and the J segment 3 bases; nucleotides outside the gene matches: 13. The CDR3 contains 18 residues.

The CDR3, as DNA: TGCGCCAGCAGCTTACTAGCGGGGGAATCCAATGAGCAGTTCTTC. Translated, it gives CASSLLAGESNEQFF. The V call is TRBV5-1, the J call TRBJ2-1; TRBD2 matches at 11 bases. The CDR3 extends over 15 amino acids. The trim removed 2 bases at V and 6 bases at J, leaving 4 bases unmatched. Germline assignment: CDR1 SGHRS and CDR2 YFSETQ. Together with reference TRBV5-1 and TRBJ2-1, the CDR3 gives the full variable domain: KAGVTQTPRYLIKTRGQQVTLSCSPISGHRSVSWYQQTPGQGLQFLFEYFSETQRNKGNFPGRFSGRQFSNSRSEMNVSTLELGDSALYLCASSLLAGESNEQFFGPGTRLTVL.

The chain uses TRBV7-2 and TRBJ2-5, with D possibly TRBD2 on 7 matching bases. Trimming left V 5 bases short and J 5 bases short, with 18 bases between. Germline CDR1 and CDR2: SGHTA and FQGNSA. There are 15 residues in the CDR3. This CDR3 reads CASSLGGPMRETQYF. The CDR3 DNA is TGTGCCAGCAGCCTGGGGGGGCCTATGCGGGAGACCCAGTACTTC.

V and J are TRBV5-4 and TRBJ1-1; a possible D gene is TRBD1 (5 bases). Germline V lookup: CDR1 SGHNT, CDR2 YYREEE (reference sequence). This CDR3 is 15 amino acids long. V lost 1 base and J 11 bases, leaving 21 bases between the germline ends. The CDR3 reads CASSLMGQSLSWAFF. CDR3 coding DNA: TGTGCCAGCAGCTTGATGGGGCAGTCGCTTTCGTGGGCTTTCTTT.

The rearrangement uses TRBV19 and TRBJ1-3; D is ambiguous. The CDR3 covers 14 residues. Germline lookup yields CDR1 LNHDA and CDR2 SQIVND (reference sequence). Deletions cut 3 bases from V and 2 bases from J, with 8 bases between. CDR3 sequence: CASSIGLTGNTIYF. In nucleotides, the CDR3 is TGTGCCAGTAGTATTGGCCTGACTGGAAACACCATATATTTT.

The chain links TRBV5-1 to TRBJ1-2; D is unresolved. Per the germline V gene, CDR1 is SGHRS and CDR2 is YFSETQ. Trimming took off 0 bases at V and 3 bases at J, with 6 bases between the two ends. This CDR3 spans 13 amino acids. The chain's CDR3 is CASSLDRDYGYTF. As DNA, the CDR3 is TGCGCCAGCAGCTTGGACAGAGACTATGGCTACACCTTC.

CDR3 bases: TGTGCCAGCCAACGGACAGGGCGAGGAAACACTGAAGCTTTCTTT. The encoded protein is CASQRTGRGNTEAFF. V usage is TRBV5-4 and J usage is TRBJ1-1, with TRBD1 identical over 8 bases. The CDR3 length is 15 residues. Losses at the gene ends were 7 bases for V and 2 bases for J; bases not matched to a gene: 10. From germline, CDR1 is SGHNT and CDR2 YYREEE (reference sequence).

CDR3 DNA sequence: TGTGCCAGAAGCTTGGAGATCGGGGGGAACTATGGCTACACCTTC. Amino acids: CARSLEIGGNYGYTF. This chain joins TRBV5-3 and TRBJ1-2; a possible D gene is TRBD1 (5 bases). TRBV5-3 is labeled an ORF, and its function is uncertain. CDR3 size: 15 residues. With 0 bases removed from V and 2 bases from J, the gap between germline ends came to 11 bases.

The chain joins TRBV6-5 to TRBJ2-3, with D perhaps matching TRBD2 (5 bases). Germline loops: CDR1 MNHEY, CDR2 SVGAGI. The CDR3 is 13 amino acids. Trimming shortened V by 6 bases and J by 1 base, and 8 bases separated the two germline ends. The DNA for the CDR3 is TGTGCCAGCAGGTTCGGGGGCACAGATACGCAGTATTTT. This translates into CASRFGGTDTQYF.

The rearrangement uses TRBV27 and TRBJ1-3, with a possible D match to TRBD1 (5 bases). Germline assignment: CDR1 MNHEY and CDR2 SMNVEV (reference sequence). V dropped 3 bases and J dropped 2 bases, with 8 bases sitting between them. This CDR3 is 14 amino acids long. The CDR3 is CASSFWGPGNTIYF. The CDR3 nucleotides read TGTGCCAGCAGTTTTTGGGGCCCTGGAAACACCATATATTTT.

The chain couples TRBV7-9 to TRBJ1-1; possible D gene TRBD1, 6 bases. The CDR3 is made up of 15 amino acids. The V end lost 0 bases, the J end lost 6 bases, and 14 bases lay between the germline ends. The V gene's germline CDR1 is SEHNR and CDR2 FQNEAQ (reference sequence). The CDR3 loop reads CASSLAYQGRAEAFF. Here the CDR3 DNA reads TGTGCCAGCAGCTTAGCGTACCAGGGGAGGGCTGAAGCTTTCTTT.

The J gene is TRBJ2-3, the V gene TRBV19; tentatively, D is TRBD2 (6 bases). In germline, CDR1 is LNHDA, CDR2 SQIVND (reference sequence). V was cut by 6 bases and J by 2 bases, with 12 bases left in between. The CDR3 is 14 amino acids. The CDR3 loop reads CASSPGLTTDTQYF. As DNA, the CDR3 is TGTGCCAGTAGCCCGGGACTTACCACAGATACGCAGTATTTT.

This clone was recorded once. V and J are TRBV29-1 and TRBJ1-1, with D tentatively TRBD1 (6 bases). V lost 0 bases, J lost 10 bases, and 15 bases lay in between. Germline V lookup: CDR1 SQVTM, CDR2 ANQGSEA. The CDR3 covers 13 residues. CDR3 sequence (DNA): TGCAGCGTTGAAGATGATGGGGGCCTAGTAGCTTTCTTT. It codes for CSVEDDGGLVAFF.

V and J are TRBV2 and TRBJ2-7, with a possible D match to TRBD1 (6 bases). Germline CDR1 is SNHLY and CDR2 is FYNNEI. Between the trimmed V and J ends, which lost 3 bases and 0 bases, there was a span of 12 bases. The CDR3 covers 15 residues. The CDR3 region has the DNA TGTGCCAGCAGTGAGCAGGGGAGAACCTCCTACGAGCAGTACTTC. Translating it yields CASSEQGRTSYEQYF.

Notes on this clone: This clone may be a read error of a much larger clone one base away. This sample also contains other DNA sequences that code for the same CDR3. The chain has TRBV6-4 and TRBJ2-6, with D maybe TRBD1 (5 bases). Germline values: CDR1 MRHNA, CDR2 SNTAGT. The CDR3 is made up of 15 amino acids. CDR3 region: CASSDDISGANVLTF. The CDR3, as DNA: TGTGCCAGCAGTGACGACATTTCTGGGGCTAACGTCCTGACTTTC.

The rearrangement uses TRBV5-1 and TRBJ1-1; possibly TRBD1 for D (5 bases). The CDR3 is 17 amino acids. Deletions cut 3 bases from V and 0 bases from J, with 18 bases between. Germline-derived CDR1 and CDR2 are SGHRS and YFSETQ. The CDR3 spells CASSSRWGGNMNTEAFF. CDR3 nucleotide sequence: TGCGCCAGCAGCTCCCGCTGGGGGGGGAACATGAACACTGAAGCTTTCTTT. Based on the CDR3 plus reference TRBV5-1 and TRBJ1-1, the full variable domain is KAGVTQTPRYLIKTRGQQVTLSCSPISGHRSVSWYQQTPGQGLQFLFEYFSETQRNKGNFPGRFSGRQFSNSRSEMNVSTLELGDSALYLCASSSRWGGNMNTEAFFGQGTRLTVV.

Regarding this clone: One end of the junction fails to match germline, which may point to a read error. V gene TRBV7-7 combines with J gene TRBJ2-3, with TRBD2 matching 8 bases. This CDR3 region has 15 residues. In germline, CDR1 is SSHAT, CDR2 FNYEAQ (reference sequence). The CDR3 is CASSLGHSGGDTQYF. DNA of the CDR3: TGTGCTAGCAGCTTAGGTCACAGCGGGGGTGATACGCAGTATTTT.

The chain links TRBV27 to TRBJ2-7, with D possibly TRBD1 on 5 matching bases. CDR1 and CDR2 (germline): MNHEY, SMNVEV (reference sequence). Trimming removed 5 bases from V and 2 bases from J, with 16 bases in between. The CDR3 runs to 15 residues. In DNA, the CDR3 is TGTGCCAGCAGTCCCAACCCCGACAGACCCTACGAGCAGTACTTC. Translated: CASSPNPDRPYEQYF.

The chain combines TRBV30 with TRBJ2-1; D is possibly TRBD1 (5 bases). There are 15 residues in the CDR3. V lost 0 bases to trimming and J lost 10 bases, with 19 bases between them. Germline V gives CDR1 GTSNPN, CDR2 SVGIG (reference sequence). CDR3 nucleotides: TGTGCCTGGAGTGTACGTTTCCGACAGTCCAGGGAGCAGTTCTTC. Amino acid sequence: CAWSVRFRQSREQFF.

The rearrangement joins TRBV25-1 to TRBJ2-5; D unclear. The CDR3 runs 13 residues. CDR1 and CDR2 (germline): MGHDK, SYGVNS. Trimming removed 3 bases at V and 5 bases at J, with 10 bases between. CDR3 nucleotide sequence: TGTGCCAGCAGTGATGACACGAAGGAGACCCAGTACTTC. This gives the protein CASSDDTKETQYF.

A single count supports this clone. The rearrangement joins TRBV11-2 to TRBJ2-2; TRBD1 matches at 9 bases. The CDR3 extends over 16 amino acids. Germline values: CDR1 SGHAT, CDR2 FQNNGV. J was trimmed by 7 bases and V by 2 bases; bases with no gene match: 8. CDR3 loop: CASSLPTGGRDGELFF. For the CDR3, the DNA is TGTGCCAGCAGCTTACCCACAGGGGGCAGGGACGGGGAGCTGTTTTTT.

In its sample, this clone was seen once. The V gene is TRBV19, the J gene TRBJ1-2; D may be TRBD1 (6 bases). Per the germline V gene, CDR1 is LNHDA and CDR2 is SQIVND (reference sequence). This CDR3 contains 13 residues. V lost 6 bases, J lost 4 bases, and 12 bases lay in between. The CDR3 here is CASRDRLGYGYTF. The CDR3 DNA follows: TGTGCCAGTAGAGACAGGCTGGGCTATGGCTACACCTTC.

The chain combines TRBV10-3 with TRBJ2-7, with 8 bases that match TRBD1. This CDR3 has 17 amino acids. Germline CDR1 reads ENHRY; CDR2 reads SYGVKD. Trimming at V came to 0 bases and at J to 1 base, leaving 8 bases not matched to a gene. The CDR3 is CAISESKLGQASYEQYF. The CDR3 region has the DNA TGTGCCATCAGTGAGTCGAAGCTGGGACAGGCGTCCTACGAGCAGTACTTC.

V and J are TRBV7-2 and TRBJ2-2; TRBD1 matches at 10 bases. This CDR3 has 16 amino acids. The V and J ends lost 5 bases and 6 bases, in that order; junction bases with no gene match: 9. CDR1 and CDR2 from the germline V gene are SGHTA and FQGNSA. The CDR3 spells CASSPRTGGGAGELFF. As DNA, the CDR3 is TGTGCCAGCAGCCCCAGGACAGGGGGGGGAGCCGGGGAGCTGTTTTTT.

This chain uses TRBV7-9 with TRBJ1-5, with 7 bases matching TRBD1. The CDR3 loop spans 19 amino acids. Trimming cost V 0 bases and J 1 base; bases outside gene matches: 12. Germline V gene lookup returns CDR1 SEHNR and CDR2 FQNEAQ (reference sequence). DNA of the CDR3: TGTGCCAGCAGCTTAGCTCTGGCAGGGGGGCCCGGGAGCAATCAGCCCCAGCATTTT. Protein sequence: CASSLALAGGPGSNQPQHF.

The CDR3 loop is CASSLNPGNQPQHF. The DNA of the CDR3 is TGTGCCAGCAGTTTGAATCCGGGCAATCAGCCCCAGCATTTT. This chain joins TRBV27 and TRBJ1-5; no clear D. Germline lookup yields CDR1 MNHEY and CDR2 SMNVEV (reference sequence). CDR3 length equals 14 residues. Between the trimmed V and J ends, which lost 3 bases and 2 bases, there was a span of 8 bases.

The chain links TRBV2 to TRBJ2-1; no clear D gene. Germline V gives CDR1 SNHLY, CDR2 FYNNEI. Trimming took 7 bases from V and 4 from J, leaving 5 bases between them. The CDR3 extends over 11 amino acids. The CDR3 DNA is TGTGCCAGCACCAGTTACAATGAGCAGTTCTTC. The encoded protein is CASTSYNEQFF.

The chain employs TRBV7-8 and TRBJ1-1; the match to TRBD1 covers 7 bases. V trimming: 5 bases; J trimming: 0 bases; junction bases outside the gene matches: 9. There are 16 residues in the CDR3. The germline gives CDR1 SGHVS, CDR2 FQNEAQ. The CDR3 loop reads CASSTNSGQLNTEAFF. The CDR3 DNA reads as TGTGCCAGCAGCACCAATTCGGGACAGTTGAACACTGAAGCTTTCTTT. Filled out from reference TRBV7-8 and TRBJ1-1, the complete variable domain reads GAGVSQSPRYKVAKRGQDVALRCDPISGHVSLFWYQQALGQGPEFLTYFQNEAQLDKSGLPSDRFFAERPEGSVSTLKIQRTQQEDSAVYLCASSTNSGQLNTEAFFGQGTRLTVV.

The chain recombines TRBV27 with TRBJ2-1, with D perhaps TRBD1 (6 bases). V was shortened by 3 bases and J by 5 bases, with 11 bases between the two germline ends. CDR3 length equals 14 residues. Per germline, CDR1 MNHEY and CDR2 SMNVEV (reference sequence). The CDR3 DNA follows: TGTGCCAGCAGTTTCCAGGGGCTGAACAATGAGCAGTTCTTC. Its translation is CASSFQGLNNEQFF.

The chain couples TRBV4-1 to TRBJ2-2, with 7 positions matching TRBD1. Per germline, CDR1 MGHRA and CDR2 YSYEKL. The length of the CDR3 is 16 residues. With V trimmed by 2 bases and J by 4 bases, 7 bases remained unmatched. The CDR3 sequence is CASSQRQGDLTGELFF. The CDR3 nucleotides are TGCGCCAGCAGCCAAAGGCAGGGGGACCTCACCGGGGAGCTGTTTTTT.

The sample holds a few counts of this clone. V usage is TRBV7-8 and J usage is TRBJ2-7; D not certain. This CDR3 comprises 13 residues. The germline V gene encodes CDR1 SGHVS and CDR2 FQNEAQ. The germline V and J ends were trimmed by 5 bases and 2 bases, with 10 bases remaining between them. CDR3: CASSVFSAYEQYF. The CDR3 DNA reads TGTGCCAGCAGCGTTTTTTCTGCCTACGAGCAGTACTTC.